This TCR beta chain was recorded in a study of blood T cells in healthy people across ages. Overall study results and limits: Conclusively comparing naive with antigen-experienced cells was impossible with unsorted PBMCs. Older age went with lower TCR beta diversity per million T cells, in a roughly linear way.

Concerning this clonotype: The target antigen is unknown.

Primed by a sample-barcoded 5' primer and a J-beta primer mix, a second PCR proceeded for roughly 6 to 12 cycles. TCRdb re-called the 5' RACE reads through MiXCR, storing one row per CDR3 protein. The sample records roughly 2 million distinct CDR3 sequences, around 50% being singletons. Germline-derived CDR1 and CDR2 are MNHEY and SMNVEV (reference sequence). The CDR3 runs 15 residues. The V end lost 2 bases, the J end lost 13 bases, and 21 bases lay between the germline ends. This chain connects TRBV27 to TRBJ2-1, with a weak D call TRBD1 (6 bases). Sequencing used blood. This sequence originates from a woman between 35 and 50 years old in good health. CDR3 DNA: TGTGCCAGCAGTTTAAGGACAGCGAGGGAAGAGACCCAGTTCTTC. This codes for CASSLRTAREETQFF.